This T cell receptor (beta chain) was captured in a study of CD8 T cells in Susac syndrome. Germline loops: CDR1 LGHDT, CDR2 YNNKEL (reference sequence). The CDR3 is 16 amino acids. V was clipped by 2 bases and J by 3 bases; unmatched bases: 3. This clonotype was recorded only once. TCR beta sequencing covered blood CD8+ and CD4+ T cells. Relapsing-remitting disease, either stable or active, was present in the treatment-naive patients who were the multiple sclerosis controls. Random hexamers were used to reverse transcribe an amount of roughly 0.45 to 1 ug RNA. TCRdb re-derived calls from the immunoSEQ multiplex PCR reads in MiXCR, one entry per CDR3 protein. The sample comprises more than 250,000 distinct CDR3 sequences, roughly nine tenths of which are singletons, and roughly 0.064% rests with the top ten.

The sample was CD4+ T cells from PBMCs. V gene TRBV3-1 combines with J gene TRBJ2-1; 11 bases map to TRBD2. The receptor's source is a human donor with multiple sclerosis. This CDR3 is CASSQLTSGSYNEQFF. In DNA form, the CDR3 reads TGTGCCAGCAGCCAACTTACTAGCGGGAGCTACAATGAGCAGTTCTTC.